This is a list of T cell receptor beta chains from one sample in a study of blood T cell repertoires in COVID-19. Assay: immunoSEQ multiplex PCR; the TCRdb copy retains only in-frame clones and omits some. The table has some 320,000 clones, around 86% seen once; the top ten hold around 4.8%. Specimen: PBMCs or T cells enriched from blood (not recorded which). The receptor set was obtained from a man aged 55 to 69 who had recovered from COVID-19. CDR3s include the opening cysteine and the closing phenylalanine or tryptophan. Each record gives: D gene, J gene, clone size, V gene, CDR3 protein, CDR3 DNA. D genes are given only for firm matches. Some rows mark clone size as missing; the rest say once, few, many or name a class of expanded clone.

TRBD2,TRBJ2-7,.,TRBV4-1,CASSQGLAGDSPYEQYF,TGCGCCAGCAGCCAAGGACTAGCGGGAGATAGCCCCTACGAGCAGTACTTC
.,TRBJ2-7,.,TRBV10-1,CASSVNRASEQYF,TGCGCCAGCAGTGTAAACAGGGCAAGCGAGCAGTACTTC
.,TRBJ1-1,.,TRBV7-6,CASSRIDRTEAFF,TGTGCCAGCAGCAGAATAGACAGAACTGAAGCTTTCTTT
TRBD1,TRBJ2-1,.,TRBV3-1/TRBV3-2,CASSQLPVGQGYHEQFF,TGTGCCAGCAGCCAACTACCGGTGGGACAGGGGTATCATGAGCAGTTCTTC
TRBD1,TRBJ1-3,once,TRBV9,CASSGETGGTGNTIYF,TGTGCCAGCAGCGGGGAAACAGGGGGCACTGGAAACACCATATATTTT
.,TRBJ2-5,.,TRBV19,CASRLTTGETQYF,TGTGCCAGTAGACTAACAACGGGGGAGACCCAGTACTTC
.,TRBJ1-4,.,TRBV6-5,CASVRGLGNEKLFF,TGTGCCAGCGTTCGGGGGTTGGGTAATGAAAAACTGTTTTTT
.,TRBJ1-5,.,TRBV28,CASSVNQPQHF,TGTGCCAGCAGCGTAAATCAGCCCCAGCATTTT
TRBD1,TRBJ1-1,.,TRBV29-1,CSVGVFPGTGLNTEAFF,TGCAGCGTTGGGGTCTTTCCCGGGACAGGGCTGAACACTGAAGCTTTCTTT
TRBD1,TRBJ1-5,.,TRBV19,CASRDRARPQHF,TGTGCCAGTAGGGACAGGGCCAGGCCCCAGCATTTT
TRBD1,TRBJ2-1,.,TRBV27,CASSLSIIGQGGYNEQFF,TGTGCCAGCAGTTTATCGATTATCGGACAGGGGGGGTACAATGAGCAGTTCTTC
.,TRBJ2-5,.,TRBV5-5,CASSLLAGAQETQYF,TGTGCCAGCAGCTTGTTGGCGGGGGCGCAAGAGACCCAGTACTTC
.,TRBJ1-5,.,TRBV28,CASSLGGGGSNQPQHF,TGTGCCAGCAGTTTAGGGGGGGGCGGAAGCAATCAGCCCCAGCATTTT
TRBD1,TRBJ2-7,.,TRBV28,CASSPGDRGLGEQYF,TGTGCCAGCAGTCCGGGGGACAGGGGGCTTGGAGAGCAGTACTTC
.,TRBJ1-1,.,TRBV19,CASIKRADTEAFF,TGTGCCAGTATAAAACGAGCGGACACTGAAGCTTTCTTT
.,TRBJ2-5,.,TRBV3-1/TRBV3-2,CASSQERLVMTQYF,TGTGCCAGCAGCCAAGAACGACTAGTAATGACCCAGTACTTC
.,TRBJ2-3,.,TRBV6-5,CASSPGLRGTDTQYF,TGTGCCAGCAGTCCCGGACTCCGGGGCACAGATACGCAGTATTTT
.,TRBJ2-1,.,TRBV19,CASSMGGNEQFF,TGTGCCAGTAGTATGGGAGGCAATGAGCAGTTCTTC
.,TRBJ2-4,.,TRBV4-1,CASSPPGLSNIQYF,TGCGCCAGCAGCCCCCCGGGACTCTCGAACATTCAGTACTTC
.,TRBJ2-6,.,TRBV28,CASSSPGLSGANVLTF,TGTGCCAGCAGTTCCCCAGGCCTCTCTGGGGCCAACGTCCTGACTTTC
TRBD2,TRBJ2-1,.,TRBV7-9,CASSASGRAVGEQFF,TGTGCCAGCAGCGCTAGCGGGAGGGCCGTAGGTGAGCAGTTCTTC
.,TRBJ1-1,once,TRBV28,CASSTSRSEAFF,TGTGCCAGCAGCACGAGTCGGTCCGAAGCTTTCTTT
.,TRBJ1-2,.,TRBV6-1,CASSETGRLYGYTF,TGTGCCAGCAGTGAGACTGGCAGACTCTATGGCTACACCTTC
.,TRBJ2-5,.,TRBV20-1,CSASTLAEETQYF,TGCAGTGCTAGTACCCTAGCTGAAGAGACCCAGTACTTC
.,TRBJ2-7,.,TRBV28,CASTPLAYSYEQYF,TGTGCCAGCACCCCCCTAGCGTACTCCTACGAGCAGTACTTC
TRBD1,TRBJ2-5,.,TRBV27,CASSAPGQGFQTQYF,TGTGCCAGCAGCGCCCCGGGACAGGGGTTTCAGACCCAGTACTTC
.,TRBJ2-7,.,TRBV4-1,CASSQVQVTSYVYF,TGCGCCAGCAGCCAAGTACAGGTGACCTCCTACGTGTACTTC
.,TRBJ1-3,.,TRBV3-1/TRBV3-2,CASSRGWGDGNTIYF,TGTGCCAGCAGTAGGGGTTGGGGGGACGGAAACACCATATATTTT
TRBD2,TRBJ2-7,.,TRBV12-3/TRBV12-4,CASSPREAGEQYF,TGTGCCAGCAGTCCCCGGGAGGCGGGTGAGCAGTACTTC
TRBD2,TRBJ2-7,.,TRBV27,CASSLRHSGRGAYEQYF,TGTGCCAGCAGTTTACGGCATAGCGGGAGAGGGGCCTACGAGCAGTACTTC
TRBD1,TRBJ2-1,.,TRBV11-2,CASSFRDRGINEQFF,TGTGCCAGCAGCTTTCGGGACAGGGGTATCAATGAGCAGTTCTTC
.,TRBJ2-1,.,TRBV10-2,CASTVAGGIPLFF,.
.,TRBJ2-6,.,TRBV4-3,CASSPAPGSGANVLTF,TGCGCCAGCAGCCCCGCGCCGGGGTCTGGGGCCAACGTCCTGACTTTC
.,TRBJ2-1,.,TRBV21-1,CASRQGTSGYNEQFF,TGTGCCAGCCGCCAGGGGACTAGCGGTTACAATGAGCAGTTCTTC
TRBD2,TRBJ2-1,.,TRBV28,CASGGDVPPHEQFF,TGTGCCAGCGGGGGGGACGTCCCCCCCCATGAGCAGTTCTTC
.,TRBJ1-1,.,TRBV19,CASSIPLVSTEAFF,TGTGCCAGTAGTATCCCCCTTGTGAGCACTGAAGCTTTCTTT
.,TRBJ2-7,.,TRBV5-1,CASYRDTSFSYEQYF,TGCGCCAGCTACCGGGACACCTCCTTCTCCTACGAGCAGTACTTC
.,TRBJ2-6,once,TRBV6-4,CASSEEGSGANVLTF,TGTGCCAGCAGTGAAGAGGGCTCTGGGGCCAACGTCCTGACTTTC
TRBD1,TRBJ1-4,.,TRBV4-3,CASSQDVLGGQGNEKLFF,TGCGCCAGCAGCCAAGATGTCTTAGGGGGACAGGGAAATGAAAAACTGTTTTTT
.,TRBJ1-5,.,TRBV28,CASWDTSNQPQHF,TGTGCCAGCTGGGACACTAGCAATCAGCCCCAGCATTTT
TRBD2,TRBJ2-1,.,TRBV4-3,CASSQGATSGIYNEQFF,TGCGCCAGCAGCCAAGGCGCGACTAGCGGGATATACAATGAGCAGTTCTTC
.,TRBJ2-5,.,TRBV7-2,CASSPRGYQETQYF,TGTGCCAGCAGCCCTCGGGGGTACCAAGAGACCCAGTACTTC
TRBD1,TRBJ1-3,.,TRBV6-2/TRBV6-3,CASSYGDSSGNTIYF,TGTGCCAGCAGTTACGGGGACAGCTCTGGAAACACCATATATTTT
TRBD1,TRBJ1-5,.,TRBV24-1,CATSDGNRGSQPQHF,TGTGCCACCAGTGACGGTAACAGGGGGTCCCAGCCCCAGCATTTT
.,TRBJ1-3,.,TRBV28,CASSLSGGGNTIYF,TGTGCCAGCAGTTTATCCGGCGGAGGAAACACCATATATTTT
.,TRBJ2-2,.,TRBV7-3,CASSLLSNAGELFF,TGTGCCAGCAGCTTATTGTCTAATGCCGGGGAGCTGTTTTTT